The rows below give T cell receptor beta chains drawn from one sample of a study of STAT5B mutations in CD4+ large granular lymphocyte leukemia. Clones were read by immunoSEQ multiplex PCR, and TCRdb kept only the in-frame ones, dropping some. Among almost 30,000 clones listed, roughly 80% were seen once. Sample: CD4+ T cells from blood buffy coats. Receptors were obtained from a human donor in good health. Each CDR3 is given with its conserved first and last residue. Fields, in order: J gene, V gene, CDR3 length, CDR3 protein.

TRBJ2-7 TRBV4-3 16 CASSQDPGQGPYEQYF
TRBJ2-2 TRBV18 16 CASSPRQTRGDGELFF
TRBJ2-3 TRBV10-1 15 CASRRQGSFADTQYF
TRBJ1-1 TRBV5-4 15 CASSLATGMNTEAFF
TRBJ2-1 TRBV4-3 14 CASSQERGGNEQFF
TRBJ1-2 TRBV2 16 CASSQTGTVTNYGYTF
TRBJ2-1 TRBV5-1 15 CASSLGGTSYNEQFF
TRBJ1-2 TRBV6-6 13 CASNLQGPRGYTF
TRBJ2-5 TRBV5-6 14 CASSLPAVQETQYF
TRBJ1-4 TRBV5-8 15 CASSLGQGDYEKLFF
TRBJ1-6 TRBV2 14 CASKGGSGNSPLHF
TRBJ1-4 TRBV18 14 CASSPGPPWEKLFF
TRBJ1-2 TRBV6-5 12 CASRPTGYGYTF
TRBJ2-1 TRBV20-1 11 CSGQGYNEQFF
TRBJ1-3 TRBV7-8 18 CASSSRSWGFDSGNTIYF
TRBJ1-6 TRBV2 13 CASRFSQNSPLHF
TRBJ1-3 TRBV5-1 17 CASSLTGGPNSGNTIYF
TRBJ1-2 TRBV10-3 13 CAISESGDYGYTF
TRBJ1-4 TRBV2 13 CASSEDLGEKLFF
TRBJ2-1 TRBV4-1 15 CASSEREAGLNEQFF
TRBJ1-6 TRBV6-1 16 CASSEASGQGLSPLHF
TRBJ1-2 TRBV5-4 14 CASSQTGKSYGYTF